Listed below are T cell receptor beta chains from one sample, sequenced in a study of CD8 T cells and mutated HIV epitopes. TCRdb passed the single-cell sequencing reads through MiXCR, listing each CDR3 protein once. The table lists approximately 400 distinct CDR3 sequences, about half of them singletons, with 57% in the top ten. The input for sequencing was CD8+ T cells sorted from blood by dual tetramer staining, taken during acute HIV infection. The receptors here all came from a man aged 25-45 years with HIV-1 infection. Both conserved end residues are part of each CDR3. D genes are given only for firm matches. Not all rows give a size; the values are once, few, many and, for expanded clones, a class.

clone_size | d_call | j_call | v_call | cdr3_nt | cdr3_aa
hyperexpanded | . | TRBJ1-5 | TRBV27 | TGTGCCAGCATGGGGAGTGTAAATCAGCCCCAGCATTTT | CASMGSVNQPQHF
. | . | TRBJ2-2 | TRBV19 | TGTGCCAGTAGGGTGGTATCAACGCAGAGTCCTTTCACATGGGGCAAAACCGGGGAGCTGTTTTTT | CASRVVSTQSPFTWGKTGELFF
few | TRBD2 | TRBJ2-7 | TRBV20-1 | TGCAGTGGCTCCAGAAGCGGGGGGACCTACGAGCAGTACTTC | CSGSRSGGTYEQYF
. | . | TRBJ2-1 | TRBV20-1 | TGCAGTGGCCCCTTCCCACTGTGCTCCTACAATGAGCAGTTCTTC | CSGPFPLCSYNEQFF
. | TRBD2 | TRBJ2-7 | TRBV20-1 | TGCAGTGCCCCGGGACTAGCGGTGACCTACGAGCAGTACTTC | CSAPGLAVTYEQYF
few | . | TRBJ2-7 | TRBV4-1 | TGCGCCAGCAGCCAAGTATCGGGAATGTTCTACGAGCAGTACTTC | CASSQVSGMFYEQYF
. | TRBD2 | TRBJ2-7 | TRBV6-2/TRBV6-3 | TGTGCCAGCAGTGCCCCTCAGCGGCTAGCGGAGACCCCTACCTACGAGCAGTACTTC | CASSAPQRLAETPTYEQYF
. | . | TRBJ2-7 | TRBV4-1 | TGCGCCAGCAGCCAAATAACCGGGGCCTACGAGCAGTACTTC | CASSQITGAYEQYF
. | TRBD1 | TRBJ2-7 | TRBV20-1 | TGCAGTGCTCCCGGGACAGGGGCGCTCTCCTACGAGCAGTACTTC | CSAPGTGALSYEQYF
. | TRBD2 | TRBJ2-7 | TRBV20-1 | TGCAGTGCTTCCGGGACTAGCGGCCGGGACTCCTCATTCTACTACGAGCAGTACTTC | CSASGTSGRDSSFYYEQYF
. | TRBD1 | TRBJ2-7 | TRBV20-1 | TGCAGTGCGCCCCTCCCGGGACAGGGCTCCTCATTCTACTACGAGCAGTACTTC | CSAPLPGQGSSFYYEQYF
. | . | TRBJ2-1 | TRBV20-1 | TGCAGTGGTATCAACGCAGAGTTGCAATACATGGGCTACAATGAGCAGTTCTTC | CSGINAELQYMGYNEQFF
. | TRBD1 | TRBJ2-7 | TRBV4-1 | TGCGCCAGCAGCCAAGAGTCAGGACAGGCCCTATACGAGCAGTACTTC | CASSQESGQALYEQYF
. | TRBD2 | TRBJ2-7 | TRBV5-1 | TGCGCCAGCAGCACGCTTCCGGGAGGGTTCTACGAGCAGTACTTC | CASSTLPGGFYEQYF
. | . | TRBJ2-7 | TRBV20-1 | TGCAGTGCTAGAGTGCCTAGCGGGACAGGGATCTACGAGCAGTACTTC | CSARVPSGTGIYEQYF
medium-sized | TRBD1 | TRBJ2-7 | TRBV20-1 | TGCAGTGCTGTACAGGGGGCGACCTACGAGCAGTACTTC | CSAVQGATYEQYF
. | TRBD2 | TRBJ2-7 | TRBV14 | TGTGCCAGCAGCCAATGGGAAGCGGGGGGCACCGGGGAGCAGTACTTC | CASSQWEAGGTGEQYF
. | TRBD2 | TRBJ2-7 | TRBV20-1 | TGCAGTGCTAGCGGAAGCGGGGGGACCTACGAGCAGTACTTC | CSASGSGGTYEQYF
few | TRBD1 | TRBJ2-7 | TRBV20-1 | TGCAGTGCTTCCGGGACAGGGGGCTACGAGCAGTACTTC | CSASGTGGYEQYF
. | . | TRBJ2-7 | TRBV10-1 | TGCGCCAGCATCCTACCGGGAGCTCACACCTACGAGCAGTACTTC | CASILPGAHTYEQYF
medium-sized | . | TRBJ2-7 | TRBV27 | TGTGCCAGCATGGGAATTGGCGAGCAGTACTTC | CASMGIGEQYF
. | . | TRBJ2-1 | TRBV20-1 | TGCAGTGCTAACCGGGAAAAGGCGGTATCCTACGAGCAGTTCTTC | CSANREKAVSYEQFF